These T cell receptor beta chains were read from a single sample in a study of T cell responses to AZD1222 COVID-19 vaccine. Some clones are missing from TCRdb's copy, which holds only in-frame ones; the method was immunoSEQ multiplex PCR. The sample includes about 150,000 clones, 88% of them seen just once. The source material was peripheral blood, sampled on day 0 of AZD1222 vaccination. Every receptor here comes from an adult in good health. Both conserved end residues are part of each CDR3. Size values are once, few and many counts, or a class for expanded clones, and some rows have none.

v_call clone_size cdr3_aa
TRBV28 NA CASSGTGTGSTEAFF
TRBV2 few CASSAVGETQYF
TRBV11-2 NA CASSPGSTGGTIYF
TRBV24-1 NA CATRGQGANTEAFF
TRBV4-1 few CASQTAGPPYEQYF
TRBV6-5 NA CASRKTGMNQPQHF
TRBV5-1 NA CASSLGGQASPLHF
TRBV10-3 NA CAIGNEGRNQPQHF
TRBV7-9 NA CASSLGNTHNEQFF
TRBV28 NA CASKSGGFNQPQHF
TRBV19 NA CASSIPGGPNNSPLHF
TRBV6-6 NA CASSPQLSYNSPLHF
TRBV11-3 NA CASSLSLPGLVGQEQFF
TRBV6-5 NA CASSSASVAEKLFF
TRBV6-5 NA CASSNRGNTEAFF
TRBV18 NA CASSPGQGITEAFF
TRBV6-1 NA CASSEAIGGEKLFF
TRBV5-4 NA CASGTGGVTEAFF
TRBV9 NA CASSAGQGFRNTIYF
TRBV7-2 NA CASSLAGGGGNTIYF
TRBV18 NA CASSPSLGAGQTDTQYF
TRBV4-3 NA CASSQAHVGAGYGYTF
TRBV2 NA CASGRGPGNTIYF
TRBV4-2 NA CASSQDDRGQETQYF
TRBV5-4 NA CASSPSVDNNEQFF
TRBV7-2 NA CASSFARTEYNEQFF
TRBV5-4 NA CASSGEGSSRTSTDTQYF
TRBV25-1 NA CASREQGSEKLFF
TRBV2 NA CASRRDNMNTEAFF
TRBV19 NA CASSQGRNQPQHF
TRBV9 NA CASSVVTPGADTQYF
TRBV23-1 NA CAGPTVTNEKLFF
TRBV5-1 NA CASSVQGLDSPLHF
TRBV27 once CASSGGRRGSPPYGYTF
TRBV6-1 NA CASSELQANEQFF
TRBV6-2/TRBV6-3 few CASSYPLTGGINEQYF
TRBV7-2 NA CASSNILYNEQFF
TRBV18 NA CASSARAANTGELFF
TRBV6-5 NA CASSSEPYEQYF
TRBV4-1 NA CASSQDAGLSYEQYF
TRBV4-2 NA CASSQETGVRGYTF
TRBV19 NA CASSRDRQANYGYTF